The T cell receptor (beta chain) under discussion was sequenced for a study of CD8+ T cells in alopecia areata. For the study at large: Treated patients took oral tofacitinib at 5 to 10 mg twice daily. Study-wide results and caveats: Scalp sequencing also captures normal skin's resident alphabeta T cells. Greater clonality was observed in lesional scalp samples, especially alopecia totalis/universalis, versus normal scalp.

Comments on this clone: What it binds is unknown.

Once RNA had been extracted, it was reverse transcribed into cDNA to act as the sequencing template. Sequenced by immunoSEQ multiplex PCR; TCRdb stores in-frame clones only, minus some. The table has around 140,000 clones, around 87% seen once. V gave up 1 base and J gave up 2 bases; unmatched junction bases: 14. The CDR3 sequence is 18 residues long. Germline V gene data show CDR1 as SQVTM and CDR2 as ANQGSEA. The sequenced sample was CD8+ T cells sorted from blood, obtained at week 0. The source of this sequence is a human donor with alopecia areata. The gene calls are TRBV29-1 and TRBJ2-5; 9 nucleotides align to TRBD1. The CDR3 region has the DNA TGCAGCGTTGAAGGGGTAATAAACAGGGGGCGCGGGCAAGAGACCCAGTACTTC. It translates to CSVEGVINRGRGQETQYF.